The 16 T cell receptor beta chains below come from one sample, sequenced in a study of glioma-infiltrating T cells. The iRepertoire nested amplicon-rescue multiplex PCR amplified TCR alpha and beta CDR3s from RNA. From the multiplex PCR reads, TCRdb called clonotypes with MiXCR, one entry per CDR3 protein. The sample has some 99,000 distinct CDR3 sequences; around 25% are singletons. Material for sequencing was glioma tissue, nonneoplastic brain tissue, or PBMCs (not recorded which). All receptors derive from a human donor with low-grade glioma or glioblastoma, undergoing nonglioma brain surgery, or in good health (not recorded which).

This clonotype was recorded many times. V gene TRBV14 combines with J gene TRBJ1-1; no clear D gene. V gave up 1 base and J gave up 3 bases, with 9 bases separating them. The length of the CDR3 is 14 residues. The germline gives CDR1 SGHDN, CDR2 FVKESK. The CDR3 region has the DNA TGTGCCAGCAGCCAAGCCCCAGGACACACTGAAGCTTTCTTT. Its translation: CASSQAPGHTEAFF.

This sequence joins TRBV30 and TRBJ1-1; D remains unclear. V shed 2 bases and J shed 0 bases, with 10 bases lying between them. The CDR3 consists of 14 residues. Germline V CDR1 and CDR2: GTSNPN, SVGIG (reference sequence). CDR3 bases: TGTGCCTGGAGTAGAGAGGGTGTGAACACTGAAGCTTTCTTT. Translated, it gives CAWSREGVNTEAFF.

This clonotype has a count of ten or more. This chain links TRBV20-1 with TRBJ2-7, with 8 bases matching TRBD2. Germline CDR1 DFQATT, CDR2 SNEGSKA (reference sequence). CDR3 size: 15 residues. Trimming cost V 6 bases and J 4 bases; bases outside gene matches: 14. CDR3 nucleotides: TGCAGTGCCCCAATGAAGGTAGCGGGGATTTACGAGCAGTACTTC. Protein sequence: CSAPMKVAGIYEQYF.

This clonotype was found a few times. This chain joins TRBV14 and TRBJ1-3, with D perhaps matching TRBD1 (6 bases). The germline V gene has CDR1 SGHDN and CDR2 FVKESK. The CDR3 is 14 amino acids. V was clipped by 6 bases and J by 2 bases, with 11 bases between them. CDR3 sequence (DNA): TGTGCCAGCAGACAGGGTACGGCTGGAAACACCATATATTTT. It specifies CASRQGTAGNTIYF.

As to this clonotype: In this CDR3 the conserved last residue, phenylalanine or tryptophan, is missing, so a read error is likely. The J gene is TRBJ2-3, the V gene TRBV4-1, with D maybe TRBD2 (6 bases). V was shortened by 4 bases and J by 11 bases, with 16 bases between the two germline ends. This CDR3 is built from 13 residues. In germline, CDR1 is MGHRA, CDR2 YSYEKL. CDR3 bases: TGCGCCAGCAGCCGCGGAGTGGAGGGGAAGCAGTATCTT. This translates into CASSRGVEGKQYL.

The chain couples TRBV27 to TRBJ1-2, with TRBD1 matching 10 bases. V lost 4 bases to trimming and J lost 4 bases; unmatched junction nucleotides: 3. CDR1 and CDR2 from the germline V gene are MNHEY and SMNVEV (reference sequence). The CDR3 covers 14 residues. The CDR3 loop reads CASSWGQGTYGYTF. The CDR3 nucleotides are TGTGCCAGCAGTTGGGGACAGGGGACCTATGGCTACACCTTC.

This clonotype was detected ten times or more. The chain joins TRBV25-1 to TRBJ2-3; TRBD1 or TRBD2 may be the D gene (6 bases each). Per the germline V gene, CDR1 is MGHDK and CDR2 is SYGVNS. The CDR3 consists of 16 residues. Between the trimmed V and J ends, which lost 4 bases and 0 bases, there was a span of 14 bases. The CDR3 DNA is TGTGCCAGCAGTGGTGGGGGGCATTCTAGCACAGATACGCAGTATTTT. It encodes CASSGGGHSSTDTQYF.

Ten or more counts support this clonotype. The genes are TRBV7-2 and TRBJ2-1, with a tentative D call TRBD2 (6 bases). The length of the CDR3 is 13 residues. The V end was cut by 7 bases, the J end by 8 bases, with 15 bases between. Germline V lookup: CDR1 SGHTA, CDR2 FQGNSA. The CDR3 is CASKRPAGDEQFF. DNA of the CDR3: TGTGCCAGCAAAAGGCCAGCGGGCGATGAGCAGTTCTTC.

This clonotype was seen only a few times. The CDR3 nucleotides are TGTGCCAGCAGCTCGGGGACTAGCGGGGTTGCGCAGTACTTC. Translating gives CASSSGTSGVAQYF. The V gene is TRBV7-9, the J gene TRBJ2-7; 13 nucleotides align to TRBD2. V shed 4 bases and J 9 bases; nucleotides not matched to a gene: 6. This CDR3 comprises 14 residues. The germline gives CDR1 SEHNR, CDR2 FQNEAQ (reference sequence).

This clonotype was recorded a few times. The chain combines TRBV7-2 with TRBJ2-4; D unresolved. V was cut by 2 bases and J by 5 bases, with 7 bases left in between. The germline gives CDR1 SGHTA, CDR2 FQGNSA. The CDR3 consists of 13 residues. DNA for the CDR3: TGTGCCAGCAGCTTAAACATACAAAACATTCAGTACTTC. It is translated as CASSLNIQNIQYF.

The table lists this clonotype with many counts. The chain couples TRBV7-9 to TRBJ1-1, with D possibly TRBD1 on 5 matching bases. CDR3 length: 13 residues. Germline CDR1 and CDR2: SEHNR and FQNEAQ (reference sequence). V dropped 1 base and J dropped 8 bases, with 11 bases sitting between them. The chain's CDR3 is CASSLDQGGEAFF. The CDR3 nucleotides are TGTGCCAGCAGCTTAGATCAGGGCGGGGAAGCTTTCTTT.

V and J are TRBV10-2 and TRBJ1-6, with D unclear. This CDR3 has 14 residues. Germline V gives CDR1 WSHSY, CDR2 SAAADI. The V end lost 0 bases, the J end lost 10 bases, and 10 bases lay between the germline ends. This CDR3 reads CASSESGVSSPLHF. The CDR3 nucleotides read TGCGCCAGCAGTGAGTCCGGGGTGAGCTCACCCCTCCACTTT.

The rearrangement uses TRBV30 and TRBJ2-3; D unresolved. The CDR3 sequence is 13 residues long. The germline gives CDR1 GTSNPN, CDR2 SVGIG (reference sequence). Trimming removed 0 bases from V and 5 bases from J, with 9 bases in between. The CDR3 DNA reads as TGTGCCTGGAGTGTACGTTGGGAAGATACGCAGTATTTT. Amino acid sequence: CAWSVRWEDTQYF.

This clonotype was seen at least ten times. The rearrangement links TRBV27 to TRBJ2-7, with TRBD2 matching over 8 bases. CDR1 is MNHEY, CDR2 SMNVEV, per germline (reference sequence). The CDR3 spans 15 residues. V shed 6 bases, J shed 4 bases, and the junction held 11 bases outside the gene matches. DNA of the CDR3: TGTGCCAGCAGCACCGAATTAGCGGGAACTTACGAGCAGTACTTC. It is translated as CASSTELAGTYEQYF.

This clonotype was counted at least ten times. V is TRBV5-1 and J is TRBJ1-1; D unclear. The V end was cut by 1 base, the J end by 4 bases, with 8 bases between. CDR3 length: 13 residues. CDR1 and CDR2 (germline): SGHRS, YFSETQ. CDR3 nucleotide sequence: TGCGCCAGCAGCTTGTTTTCCGGCACTGAAGCTTTCTTT. The encoded protein is CASSLFSGTEAFF.

The rearrangement links TRBV6-5 to TRBJ1-1; D may be TRBD1 (5 bases). This CDR3 has 13 residues. The V and J ends lost 5 bases and 4 bases respectively, with 11 bases between them. From germline, CDR1 is MNHEY and CDR2 SVGAGI. CDR3 DNA: TGTGCCAGCAGTGATGGGGGGTTCACTGAAGCTTTCTTT. Translating it yields CASSDGGFTEAFF.